This T cell receptor beta chain appears in the sequencing data of a study of CD8 T cells in Susac syndrome (dated by TCRdb to the late 2010s). Some background on the complete study: Of the Susac syndrome patients who were sequenced, roughly 6 had clinically active disease and eight or nine were in clinical remission. Repertoire sequencing was used to test whether CD8+ T cell activation and differentiation in Susac syndrome was antigen driven. At the time of blood withdrawal, Susac syndrome patients were either therapy-naive, taking corticosteroids (with some also receiving IVIg), or on IVIg alone. The study at large found these results: In the CD4+ T cell repertoire of Susac syndrome patients, clonal expansion was not detected. The number of individuals in the TCR sequencing and HLA analysis was acknowledged as relatively small.

RNA was extracted with the RNeasy kit and roughly 0.45 to 1 ug was reverse transcribed using random hexamers. The immunoSEQ multiplex PCR assay, covering 54 Vbeta and 13 Jbeta segments, was used to amplify TCR beta CDR3 regions. To correct PCR amplification bias, a synthetic template baseline was used for both primer optimization and computational correction. The authors' analysis ran thus. Reads were assigned to V, D and J genes according to IMGT and analyzed in immunoSEQ Analyzer, with only productive sequences retained. Clonality was calculated as one minus the Shannon entropy normalized by log2 of the number of productive unique sequences. Public and private clones were assessed among the 100 most prevalent clones of each patient and control. A clone was defined as Susac-specific if it was absent from the healthy and MS cohorts, from around 960 published viral clones and from other ImmuneACCESS disease sequences. TCRdb reprocessed the public reads (quality trimming at Q25 with fastp, clone calling with MiXCR) and kept in-frame beta chains. Duplicate CDR3 protein sequences are folded into a single record with the most common DNA and genes. None of the V and J calls come from the authors' own analysis; TCRdb made them. The sample table lists around 200,000 distinct CDR3 sequences, roughly 94% of them with a count of one. 0.099% of the sample comes from the top ten.

This clonotype turned up a few times. Its antigen target is currently unknown. One base away there is no much larger clone; base qualities are not given. Peripheral blood CD8+ and CD4+ T cells from healthy donors, Susac syndrome patients and multiple sclerosis patients were profiled by high-throughput TCR beta sequencing. The Susac syndrome patients fulfilled recently defined diagnostic criteria for either definite or probable disease. Bulk CD8+ and CD4+ T cells were purified magnetically by negative isolation, whereas CD8+ TEMRA cells were enriched by FACS. Blood was collected in EDTA tubes and processed within 24 hours, with PBMCs isolated through density gradient centrifugation. PBMCs intended for TCR sequencing were frozen in liquid nitrogen and were later thawed in a 37 degrees C water bath. Purity of sorted or isolated CD4+, CD8+ and CD8+ TEMRA cells was at least 90%. From cysteine to phenylalanine, the CDR3 is 15 amino acids long. The retained sequence is limited to the CDR3, 45 bases, with the frame set at the first base. CDR1 and CDR2 were assigned from the germline V gene as SGHTA and FQGNSA. V loses 1 base at its end and J loses 0 bases; junction bases beyond the gene matches: 1.

The sequenced sample consisted of CD4+ T cells from PBMCs. This clonotype originated in a human donor with Susac syndrome. The rearranged chain carries TRBV7-2 and TRBJ2-7, with 9 bases in between that match TRBD1. CDR3 sequence: CASSLVTGGSYEQYF. The nucleotides read TGTGCCAGCAGCTTAGTGACAGGGGGCTCCTACGAGCAGTACTTC.